This TCR beta chain appears in the sequencing data of a study of shared T cell receptors in the human thymus. This CDR3 contains 13 residues. Deletions cut 3 bases from V and 10 bases from J, with 15 bases between. Germline CDR1 reads MNHEY; CDR2 reads SMNVEV (reference sequence). Assay: immunoSEQ multiplex PCR; the TCRdb copy retains only in-frame clones and omits some. The table records over 350,000 clones, around 93% of them present only once. This clone was observed a single time. The specimen was thymocytes. The receptor was derived from a human donor. This chain links TRBV27 with TRBJ1-2, with D tentatively TRBD1 (5 bases). In DNA, the CDR3 is TGTGCCAGCAGTTTTAACAGGTTTTTCGTCTACACCTTC. As protein: CASSFNRFFVYTF.